One sample yielded the 27 T cell receptor beta chains listed below, sequenced in a study of T cell responses to AZD1222 COVID-19 vaccine. The data were produced by immunoSEQ multiplex PCR, yet TCRdb's version contains in-frame clones alone and is incomplete. Of around 140,000 clones in the sample, 92% were seen once. This sample comprised peripheral blood, obtained 28 days after the second AZD1222 dose. The receptors were sampled from an adult who received the AZD1222 COVID-19 vaccine.

This chain links TRBV28 with TRBJ1-2; D may be TRBD1 (5 bases). Germline V gene data show CDR1 as MDHEN and CDR2 as SYDVKM. This CDR3 contains 16 residues. V dropped 7 bases and J dropped 8 bases, with 26 bases sitting between them. The CDR3 here is CASIPAGTDRRWGYTF. The CDR3 nucleotides read TGTGCCAGCATCCCAGCCGGGACGGACCGCCGATGGGGCTACACCTTC.

This chain joins TRBV19 and TRBJ2-3; D possibly corresponds to TRBD1 (5 bases). V lost 5 bases and J 2 bases, leaving 17 bases between the germline ends. Germline V gene sequence: CDR1 LNHDA, CDR2 SQIVND (reference sequence). The CDR3 extends over 16 amino acids. CDR3 amino acids: CASSVSRADFTDTQYF. The CDR3 DNA is TGTGCCAGTAGTGTCTCCAGGGCAGATTTCACAGATACGCAGTATTTT.

J is TRBJ1-2 and V is TRBV24-1; the D gene is possibly TRBD1 (6 bases). CDR1 is KGHDR and CDR2 is SFDVKD in the germline V gene. Trimming took off 6 bases at V and 4 bases at J, with 20 bases between the two ends. CDR3 length: 16 amino acids. In nucleotides, the CDR3 is TGTGCCACCAGTAAGGGGACACGGGGTGGTGGCTATGGCTACACCTTC. It specifies CATSKGTRGGGYGYTF.

This chain joins TRBV10-3 and TRBJ1-4; perhaps TRBD1 as D (6 bases). The CDR3 has 16 amino acids. Looked up from germline, CDR1 is ENHRY and CDR2 is SYGVKD. The V end was cut by 3 bases, the J end by 5 bases, with 16 bases between. The CDR3 spells CAISDLRDNGNEKLFF. The DNA for the CDR3 is TGTGCCATCAGTGATCTCCGGGACAACGGGAATGAAAAACTGTTTTTT.

The chain recombines TRBV3-1 (or the pseudogene TRBV3-2) with TRBJ2-1; D might be TRBD1 (5 bases). V shed 0 bases and J shed 7 bases, with 13 bases lying between them. The CDR3 has 15 residues. The V gene's germline CDR1 is LGHDT and CDR2 YNNKEL (reference sequence). This CDR3 is CASSQDLSRENEQFF. The DNA for the CDR3 is TGTGCCAGCAGCCAAGATTTATCCAGGGAAAATGAGCAGTTCTTC.

The chain recombines TRBV11-2 with TRBJ2-2; 11 nucleotides line up with TRBD2. The V segment lost 0 bases and the J segment 4 bases; nucleotides outside the gene matches: 10. Germline V gene data show CDR1 as SGHAT and CDR2 as FQNNGV. This CDR3 is built from 19 residues. CDR3 bases: TGTGCCAGCAGCTTAGATATGGTTAGCGGGGGGGCTCGCACCGGGGAGCTGTTTTTT. It codes for CASSLDMVSGGARTGELFF.

CDR3 loop: CASSLYRNTIYF. The CDR3 region has the DNA TGTGCCAGCAGTTTATACCGGAACACCATATATTTT. The chain recombines TRBV28 with TRBJ1-3, with D uncertain. Trimming shortened V by 1 base and J by 7 bases, and 5 bases separated the two germline ends. This CDR3 region has 12 residues. The germline V gene has CDR1 MDHEN and CDR2 SYDVKM.

The chain links TRBV6-5 to TRBJ1-4; D is unresolved. Germline loops: CDR1 MNHEY, CDR2 SVGAGI. The CDR3 totals 14 residues. The V end was cut by 2 bases, the J end by 0 bases, with 4 bases between. As DNA, the CDR3 is TGTGCCAGCAGTTACACAGCAACTAATGAAAAACTGTTTTTT. The encoded protein is CASSYTATNEKLFF.

The chain couples TRBV27 to TRBJ1-2; unclear D gene. Germline lookup yields CDR1 MNHEY and CDR2 SMNVEV (reference sequence). Trimming removed 5 bases from V and 1 base from J, with 8 bases in between. This CDR3 is 13 amino acids long. In nucleotides, the CDR3 is TGTGCCAGCAGTCGTCCGGATAACTATGGCTACACCTTC. It translates to CASSRPDNYGYTF.

The V gene is TRBV10-2, the J gene TRBJ1-6; the match to TRBD1 covers 10 bases. The CDR3 runs 16 residues. Germline V gives CDR1 WSHSY, CDR2 SAAADI. The ends lost 6 bases at V and 7 bases at J; junction bases unmatched: 9. The CDR3 sequence is CASSNLGQGRNSPLHF. The CDR3 DNA reads as TGCGCCAGCAGCAACTTGGGACAGGGGCGAAATTCACCCCTCCACTTT.

This chain joins TRBV6-2 or TRBV6-3 and TRBJ1-1, with no clear D. Between the trimmed V and J ends, which lost 4 bases and 6 bases, there was a span of 6 bases. The CDR3 extends over 11 amino acids. Germline V gene lookup returns CDR1 MNHEY and CDR2 SVGEGT. The CDR3 here is CASSSWAEAFF. The CDR3, as DNA: TGTGCCAGCAGTTCCTGGGCTGAAGCTTTCTTT.

The chain carries TRBV27 and TRBJ1-2; D remains unclear. Trimming took 10 bases from V and 3 from J, leaving 12 bases between them. The CDR3 runs to 12 residues. CDR1 MNHEY and CDR2 SMNVEV come from the germline V gene (reference sequence). The CDR3 reads CATRSLYYGYTF. For the CDR3, the DNA is TGTGCCACCAGAAGCCTGTACTATGGCTACACCTTC.

The chain recombines TRBV11-2 with TRBJ2-7; 10 bases agree with TRBD2. Trimming took 1 base from V and 4 from J; bases not matched to a gene: 1. Germline CDR1 reads SGHAT; CDR2 reads FQNNGV. The CDR3 length is 14 residues. The CDR3 DNA follows: TGTGCCAGCAGCTTAGGGACTAGCGGTTACGAGCAGTACTTC. Its protein is CASSLGTSGYEQYF.

V and J are TRBV27 and TRBJ1-6; unclear D gene. Trimming took off 3 bases at V and 7 bases at J, with 7 bases between the two ends. The CDR3 is 13 residues long. Germline loops: CDR1 MNHEY, CDR2 SMNVEV (reference sequence). The CDR3 spells CASSLASNSPLHF. DNA for the CDR3: TGTGCCAGCAGTTTGGCCAGCAATTCACCCCTCCACTTT.

The rearrangement uses TRBV11-2 and TRBJ1-2, with 7 bases fitting TRBD1. Germline V gene lookup returns CDR1 SGHAT and CDR2 FQNNGV. There are 16 residues in the CDR3. The ends lost 5 bases at V and 0 bases at J; junction bases unmatched: 9. CDR3 in amino acids: CASSPTGARANYGYTF. The CDR3 DNA follows: TGTGCCAGCAGCCCCACAGGGGCCCGAGCTAACTATGGCTACACCTTC.

DNA of the CDR3: TGTGCCAGCAGCTTTACTTATGGCTACACCTTC. Encoded protein: CASSFTYGYTF. The chain uses TRBV5-6 and TRBJ1-2, with unresolved D. Trimming cost V 2 bases and J 5 bases, with 4 bases left between them. From germline, CDR1 is SGHDT and CDR2 YYEEEE. This CDR3 contains 11 residues.

This chain connects TRBV7-3 to TRBJ1-5; D unclear. Germline loops: CDR1 SGHTA, CDR2 FQGTGA. V lost 5 bases to trimming and J lost 5 bases, with 10 bases between them. CDR3 length: 13 residues. As DNA, the CDR3 is TGTGCCAGCAGCCTTGACACGGATCAGCCCCAGCATTTT. Translated, it gives CASSLDTDQPQHF.

This rearrangement joins TRBV28 to TRBJ1-3; TRBD1 agrees at 9 bases. CDR3 length: 14 residues. CDR1 and CDR2 (germline): MDHEN, SYDVKM. After removal of 2 bases from V and 7 bases from J, the junction contained 3 bases not matched to a gene. The CDR3, as DNA: TGTGCCAGCAGTTTACAACAGGGGGCGAACACCATATATTTT. Translation gives CASSLQQGANTIYF.

The chain combines TRBV24-1 with TRBJ2-5; 11 bases fit TRBD2. There are 16 residues in the CDR3. The ends lost 5 bases at V and 4 bases at J; junction bases unmatched: 8. Germline V gene sequence: CDR1 KGHDR, CDR2 SFDVKD. As DNA, the CDR3 is TGTGCCACCAGTGCCTATAGCGGGGGGGCCGGAGAGACCCAGTACTTC. This translates into CATSAYSGGAGETQYF.

V usage is TRBV7-6 and J usage is TRBJ1-1; D uncertain. The V end was cut by 4 bases, the J end by 7 bases, with 10 bases between. Germline CDR1 reads SGHVS; CDR2 reads FNYEAQ. This CDR3 has 12 residues. CDR3 loop: CASSSARVEAFF. CDR3 nucleotides: TGTGCCAGCAGCTCAGCGAGGGTTGAAGCTTTCTTT.

This clone has only one observation. The chain has TRBV12-3 or TRBV12-4 and TRBJ1-1, with D perhaps matching TRBD1 (5 bases). Trimming cost V 4 bases and J 8 bases, with 14 bases left between them. This CDR3 is 13 amino acids long. The CDR3 here is CASSSWTPAEAFF. The CDR3 nucleotides read TGTGCCAGCAGTTCCTGGACACCCGCCGAAGCTTTCTTT.

The rearrangement uses TRBV3-1 (or the pseudogene TRBV3-2) and TRBJ1-5, with 7 bases identical to TRBD1. The CDR3 totals 14 residues. Trimming cost V 3 bases and J 5 bases; bases outside gene matches: 4. Germline CDR1 is LGHDT and CDR2 is YNNKEL (reference sequence). Written as DNA, the CDR3 is TGTGCCAGCAGCCAGGCCAGGGGGGATCAGCCCCAGCATTTT. This sequence encodes CASSQARGDQPQHF.

This clone has a handful of counts. The chain carries TRBV19 and TRBJ1-1; 7 positions match TRBD1. Germline lookup yields CDR1 LNHDA and CDR2 SQIVND (reference sequence). The CDR3 totals 13 residues. The junction had 7 bases not matched to a gene; V was cut back by 5 bases and J by 7 bases. The CDR3 spells CASSQGERGEAFF. The CDR3, as DNA: TGTGCCAGTAGTCAGGGGGAGAGGGGTGAAGCTTTCTTT.

The chain combines TRBV7-2 with TRBJ2-1; no reliable D call. Trimming took off 5 bases at V and 4 bases at J, with 9 bases between the two ends. The CDR3 loop spans 13 amino acids. Germline V lookup: CDR1 SGHTA, CDR2 FQGNSA. The CDR3 nucleotides are TGTGCCAGCAGCACCGCCGATTACAATGAGCAGTTCTTC. It is translated as CASSTADYNEQFF.

The rearrangement uses TRBV11-3 and TRBJ2-2; D may be TRBD1 (6 bases). The ends were cut back, 0 bases at V and 0 bases at J, with 11 bases in the middle. Looked up from germline, CDR1 is SGHNT and CDR2 is YENEEA. This CDR3 comprises 17 residues. The CDR3 DNA follows: TGTGCCAGCAGCTTAGATAGAGGGACACCGAACACCGGGGAGCTGTTTTTT. This sequence encodes CASSLDRGTPNTGELFF.

V is TRBV18 and J is TRBJ1-5, with 8 bases that match TRBD1. Germline V gives CDR1 KGHSH, CDR2 LQKENI. After removal of 4 bases from V and 7 bases from J, the junction contained 6 bases not matched to a gene. This CDR3 region has 14 residues. CDR3 nucleotides: TGTGCCAGCTCACGGGACAGGTATCTCCAGCCCCAGCATTTT. Protein product: CASSRDRYLQPQHF. Using reference TRBV18 and TRBJ1-5 for the parts outside the CDR3, the full variable domain is NAGVMQNPRHLVRRRGQEARLRCSPMKGHSHVYWYRQLPEEGLKFMVYLQKENIIDESGMPKERFSAEFPKEGPSILRIQQVVRGDSAAYFCASSRDRYLQPQHFGDGTRLSIL.

This chain joins TRBV6-1 and TRBJ1-1; TRBD1 might be the D (6 bases). Germline values: CDR1 MNHNS, CDR2 SASEGT. CDR3 length: 17 residues. V was shortened by 4 bases and J by 0 bases, with 18 bases between the two germline ends. CDR3 DNA: TGTGCCAGCAGTGGAGGAACTCCGGGACAAATGAACACTGAAGCTTTCTTT. Protein product: CASSGGTPGQMNTEAFF.